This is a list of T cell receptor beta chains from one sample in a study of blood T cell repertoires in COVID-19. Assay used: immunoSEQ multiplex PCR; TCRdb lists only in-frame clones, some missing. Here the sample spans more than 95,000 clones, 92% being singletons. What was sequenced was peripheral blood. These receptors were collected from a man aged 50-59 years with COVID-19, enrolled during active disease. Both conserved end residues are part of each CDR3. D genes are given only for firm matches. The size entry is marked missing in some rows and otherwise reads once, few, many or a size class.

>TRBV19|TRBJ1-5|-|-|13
TGTGCCAGTAGTATAGGGGGCGCGCAGCCCCAGCATTTT
CASSIGGAQPQHF
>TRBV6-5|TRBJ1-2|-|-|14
TGTGCCAGCAGTTACTCGGGAGACCGATATGGCTACACCTTC
CASSYSGDRYGYTF
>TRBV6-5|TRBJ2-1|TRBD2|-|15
TGTGCCAGCAGTTACTCGCTAGCGGGAGCGGGAGAGCAGTTCTTC
CASSYSLAGAGEQFF
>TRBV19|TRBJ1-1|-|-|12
TGTGCCAGTCGCCCCAGGGACACTGAAGCTTTCTTT
CASRPRDTEAFF
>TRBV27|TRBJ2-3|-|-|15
TGTGCCAGCAATAAGTTAGCGGCTAGCACAGATACGCAGTATTTT
CASNKLAASTDTQYF
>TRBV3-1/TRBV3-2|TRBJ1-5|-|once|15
TGTGCCAGCAGCCAATCCGAGGCGAGCAATCAGCCCCAGCATTTT
CASSQSEASNQPQHF
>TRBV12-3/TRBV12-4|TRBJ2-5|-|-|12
TGTGCCAGCCCTCCCCGCGGGGAGACCCAGTACTTC
CASPPRGETQYF
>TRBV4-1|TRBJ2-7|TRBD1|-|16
TGCGCCAGCAGCCACGGCGTAGGGACAGGGTTATACGAGCAGTACTTC
CASSHGVGTGLYEQYF
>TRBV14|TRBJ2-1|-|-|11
TGTGCCAGCAGCCAAGCAGGCAAGCAGTTCTTC
CASSQAGKQFF
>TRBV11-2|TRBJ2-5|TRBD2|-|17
TGTGCCAGCAGCCAGAAGCCGGGACTAGCGGAACCGGAGACCCAGTACTTC
CASSQKPGLAEPETQYF
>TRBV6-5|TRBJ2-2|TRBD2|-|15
TGTGCCAGCAAATGGGCGGGACTAGCCACCGGGGAGCTGTTTTTT
CASKWAGLATGELFF
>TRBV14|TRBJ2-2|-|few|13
TGTGCCAGCAGCCGGGGAGACACCGGGGAGCTGTTTTTT
CASSRGDTGELFF
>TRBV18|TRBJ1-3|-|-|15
TGTGCCAGCTCTCAAACAGGGAGTTCTGGAAACACCATATATTTT
CASSQTGSSGNTIYF
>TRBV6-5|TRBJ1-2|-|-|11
TGTGCCTGTAGAGGGACTGGCGGCTACACCTTC
CACRGTGGYTF
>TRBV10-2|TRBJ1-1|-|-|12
TGCGCCAGCAGTGAACACGGGGCTGAAGCTTTCTTT
CASSEHGAEAFF
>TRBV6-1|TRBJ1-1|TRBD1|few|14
TGTGCCAGCAGTGTGACAGGGGAATCCACTGAAGCTTTCTTT
CASSVTGESTEAFF
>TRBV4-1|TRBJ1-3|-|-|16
TGCGCCAGCAGCCTCGGACTCGGACTAACTGGAAACACCATATATTTT
CASSLGLGLTGNTIYF
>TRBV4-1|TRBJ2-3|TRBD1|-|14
TGCGCCAGCAGCCCCCGGACAGGGGGGGATACGCAGTATTTT
CASSPRTGGDTQYF
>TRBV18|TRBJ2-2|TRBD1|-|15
TGTGCCAGCTCTCGGGACAGCTTGAACACCGGGGAGCTGTTTTTT
CASSRDSLNTGELFF
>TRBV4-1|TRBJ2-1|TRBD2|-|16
TGCGCCAGCAGCCAAGACCCTAGCGGGAGGTGGAATGAGCAGTTCTTC
CASSQDPSGRWNEQFF
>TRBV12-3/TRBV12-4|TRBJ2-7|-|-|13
TGTGCCAGCAGTTTCAGCGGAACCTACGAGCAGTACTTC
CASSFSGTYEQYF
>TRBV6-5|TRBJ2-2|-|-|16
TGTGCCAGCAGTTACTCGAGACTTACGAACACCGGGGAGCTGTTTTTT
CASSYSRLTNTGELFF
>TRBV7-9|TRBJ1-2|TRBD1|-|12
TGTGCCGGCGGTCTGACAGGGGCCGGCTACACCTTC
CAGGLTGAGYTF
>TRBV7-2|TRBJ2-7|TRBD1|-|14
TGTGCCAGCAGCCTTGACAGGGGGTTCTACGAGCAGTACTTC
CASSLDRGFYEQYF
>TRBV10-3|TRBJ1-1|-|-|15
TGTGCCATCAGTGTACAGTCATGGATGAACACTGAAGCTTTCTTT
CAISVQSWMNTEAFF
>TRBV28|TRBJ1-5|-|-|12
TGTGCCAGCAGCTTTGGGGTAGCGGCCCAGCATTTT
CASSFGVAAQHF
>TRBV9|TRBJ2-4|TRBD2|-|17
TGTGCCAGCAGCGTAGGCGGGAGTGGGATGGCCAAAAACATTCAGTACTTC
CASSVGGSGMAKNIQYF
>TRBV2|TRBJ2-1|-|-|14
TGTGCCAGCAGTGAAAGTAGAACCTACAATGAGCAGTTCTTC
CASSESRTYNEQFF
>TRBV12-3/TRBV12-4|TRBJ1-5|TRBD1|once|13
TGTGCCAGCAGTTTAACAGGGGATCAGCCCCAGCATTTT
CASSLTGDQPQHF
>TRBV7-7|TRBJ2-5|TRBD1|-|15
TGTGCTAGCAGCTCGACAGGGGGCCTACAAGAGACCCAGTACTTC
CASSSTGGLQETQYF
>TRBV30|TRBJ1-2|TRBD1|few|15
TGTGCCTGGATTCGTGGGACAGGGGGTATCAGTGGCTACACCTTC
CAWIRGTGGISGYTF
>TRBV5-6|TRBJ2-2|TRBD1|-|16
TGTGCCAGCAGCTTACGAGACAGGGCCCAGCACGGGGAGCTGTTTTTT
CASSLRDRAQHGELFF
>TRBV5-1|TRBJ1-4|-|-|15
TGCGCCAGCAGCTTATACAGTGCAACTAATGAAAAACTGTTTTTT
CASSLYSATNEKLFF
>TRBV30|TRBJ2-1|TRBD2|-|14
TGTGCCTGGAGTCGCCGGTTCGGGGAGGGTGAGCAGTTCTTC
CAWSRRFGEGEQFF
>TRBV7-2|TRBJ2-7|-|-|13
TGTGCCAGCAGCTTAACTGCCCGGGACGAGCAGTACTTC
CASSLTARDEQYF
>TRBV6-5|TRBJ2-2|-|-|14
TGTGCCAGCAGACCGCCCAGGCCGCCCGGGGAGCTGTTTTTT
CASRPPRPPGELFF
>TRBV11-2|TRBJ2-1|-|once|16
TGTGCCAGCAGCTTAAATAGGGCAGGGGCGAGGAATGAGCAGTTCTTC
CASSLNRAGARNEQFF
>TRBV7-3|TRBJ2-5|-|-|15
TGTGCCAGCAGCCCCTGGGGGGGCCGGCAAGAGACCCAGTACTTC
CASSPWGGRQETQYF
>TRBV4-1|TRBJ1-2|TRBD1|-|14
TGCGCCAGCAGCCCGGACAGGGGATATTATGGCTACACCTTC
CASSPDRGYYGYTF
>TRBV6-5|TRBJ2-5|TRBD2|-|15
TGTGCCAGCAGTAAGACTAGCGGGGGGGAAGAGACCCAGTACTTC
CASSKTSGGEETQYF
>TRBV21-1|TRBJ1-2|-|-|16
TGTGCCAGCAGCAACCGGGACAGGGGGGGTGGCTATGGCTACACCTTC
CASSNRDRGGGYGYTF
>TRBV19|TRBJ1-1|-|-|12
TGTGCCAGTAGCCCCCGGGAGGGTGAAGCTTTCTTT
CASSPREGEAFF
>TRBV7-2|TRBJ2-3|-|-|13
TGTGCCAGCAGCCCACAGGGGAGGGATACGCAGTATTTT
CASSPQGRDTQYF